Each of the 32 T cell receptor beta chains below was sequenced from the same sample in a study of control samples from healthy donors and cancer patients. Only in-frame clones appear in the TCRdb table, and some are missing; sequencing was by immunoSEQ multiplex PCR. The sample includes some 140,000 clones, roughly 92% of them seen just once. The specimen was blood. The receptors stem from a man aged 25-45 years in good health.

This clone was observed once. The J gene is TRBJ1-5, the V gene TRBV29-1; D uncertain. The germline gives CDR1 SQVTM, CDR2 ANQGSEA. V lost 6 bases and J 7 bases, leaving 13 bases between the germline ends. CDR3 size: 12 residues. CDR3 region: CSVTQLGQPQHF. In DNA, the CDR3 is TGCAGCGTGACTCAGTTGGGCCAGCCCCAGCATTTT.

V usage is TRBV4-2 and J usage is TRBJ2-7; 13 positions match TRBD2. The CDR3 consists of 15 residues. The germline V gene encodes CDR1 LGHNA and CDR2 YNFKEQ. V was pared by 5 bases and J by 4 bases, with 5 bases of the junction left unmatched. CDR3 in amino acids: CASSAETSGRYEQYF. In DNA form, the CDR3 reads TGTGCCAGCAGCGCAGAGACTAGCGGGAGGTACGAGCAGTACTTC.

The CDR3 DNA reads as TGTGCCAGCAGCAAACCGCGTACAGGGGGGCCAAATGAGCAGTTCTTC. Translating gives CASSKPRTGGPNEQFF. V and J are TRBV28 and TRBJ2-1, with 8 bases matching TRBD1. Germline lookup yields CDR1 MDHEN and CDR2 SYDVKM. This CDR3 region has 16 residues. V lost 6 bases to trimming and J lost 7 bases; unmatched junction nucleotides: 14.

The rearrangement uses TRBV5-6 and TRBJ1-2; 8 bases match TRBD1. Germline lookup yields CDR1 SGHDT and CDR2 YYEEEE. This CDR3 has 15 residues. Trimming at V came to 2 bases and at J to 1 base, leaving 4 bases not matched to a gene. The CDR3 nucleotides read TGTGCCAGCAGCTTTGGACAGGGCCGTAACTATGGCTACACCTTC. This translates into CASSFGQGRNYGYTF.

J is TRBJ2-4 and V is TRBV3-1 (or the pseudogene TRBV3-2); D not certain. The ends were cut back, 1 base at V and 2 bases at J, with 3 bases in the middle. The CDR3 runs to 13 residues. The germline CDR1 and CDR2 sequences are LGHDT and YNNKEL (reference sequence). The CDR3 spells CASSQGSKNIQYF. CDR3 DNA: TGTGCCAGCAGCCAAGGGTCCAAAAACATTCAGTACTTC.

The chain joins TRBV4-1 to TRBJ1-2, with a tentative D call TRBD1 (5 bases). Trimming cost V 2 bases and J 8 bases, with 15 bases left between them. This CDR3 region has 14 residues. Germline V lookup: CDR1 MGHRA, CDR2 YSYEKL. CDR3 nucleotides: TGCGCCAGCAGCCAACCAGGGATTCTATACGGCTACACCTTC. This sequence encodes CASSQPGILYGYTF.

This clone was seen just once. The chain has TRBV10-3 and TRBJ1-1; 8 bases agree with TRBD1. Trimming cost V 4 bases and J 3 bases; bases outside gene matches: 1. This CDR3 is built from 13 residues. Germline CDR1 ENHRY, CDR2 SYGVKD. CDR3 coding DNA: TGTGCCATCAGTGCGGGACAGGACACTGAAGCTTTCTTT. Translation gives CAISAGQDTEAFF.

This chain connects TRBV14 to TRBJ1-2, with a possible D match to TRBD1 (5 bases). This CDR3 spans 13 amino acids. Germline V gene data show CDR1 as SGHDN and CDR2 as FVKESK. V gave up 5 bases and J gave up 6 bases, with 13 bases separating them. The chain's CDR3 is CASSSRGTHGYTF. The CDR3 nucleotides are TGTGCCAGCAGCTCACGGGGGACTCATGGCTACACCTTC.

The gene calls are TRBV29-1 and TRBJ2-1; D may be TRBD1 (6 bases). This CDR3 contains 13 residues. CDR1 SQVTM and CDR2 ANQGSEA come from the germline V gene. The germline V and J ends were trimmed by 4 bases and 2 bases, with 9 bases remaining between them. In DNA, the CDR3 is TGCAGCGTTGTATGGACAGCCTACAATGAGCAGTTCTTC. Translation gives CSVVWTAYNEQFF.

This chain joins TRBV7-2 and TRBJ2-3, with unresolved D. Germline CDR1 SGHTA, CDR2 FQGNSA. The CDR3 extends over 15 amino acids. V shed 1 base and J shed 3 bases, with 11 bases lying between them. In DNA form, the CDR3 reads TGTGCCAGCAGCTTAGTGGGTGTGGCAACAGATACGCAGTATTTT. It specifies CASSLVGVATDTQYF. Complete variable domain (other parts from reference TRBV7-2 and TRBJ2-3): GAGVSQSPSNKVTEKGKDVELRCDPISGHTALYWYRQSLGQGLEFLIYFQGNSAPDKSGLPSDRFSAERTGGSVSTLTIQRTQQEDSAVYLCASSLVGVATDTQYFGPGTRLTVL.

The chain combines TRBV9 with TRBJ1-6; D unresolved. CDR3 size: 13 residues. Germline loops: CDR1 SGDLS, CDR2 YYNGEE. Deletions cut 0 bases from V and 6 bases from J, with 4 bases between. CDR3 loop: CASSVGINSPLHF. DNA of the CDR3: TGTGCCAGCAGCGTAGGGATTAATTCACCCCTCCACTTT.

V gene TRBV6-2 or TRBV6-3 combines with J gene TRBJ1-1; 8 bases align to TRBD1. The junction had 12 bases not matched to a gene; V was cut back by 6 bases and J by 6 bases. Germline V lookup: CDR1 MNHEY, CDR2 SVGEGT. The CDR3 extends over 15 amino acids. The CDR3: CASSLDRGRLPEAFF. The CDR3 bases are TGTGCCAGCAGCTTAGACAGGGGCCGTCTCCCTGAAGCTTTCTTT.

The V gene is TRBV9, the J gene TRBJ2-2; D is perhaps TRBD2 (5 bases). V lost 4 bases, J lost 7 bases, and 11 bases lay in between. The CDR3 length is 13 residues. Germline lookup yields CDR1 SGDLS and CDR2 YYNGEE. For the CDR3, the DNA is TGTGCCAGCAGCCCGCCGGCGGGCGGGGAGCTGTTTTTT. Its translation: CASSPPAGGELFF.

The V call is TRBV4-1, the J call TRBJ1-1, with D possibly matching TRBD1 (5 bases). This CDR3 comprises 11 residues. Germline assignment: CDR1 MGHRA and CDR2 YSYEKL. Trimming removed 1 base at V and 8 bases at J, with 5 bases between. CDR3 sequence reads: CASSQGGEAFF. DNA of the CDR3: TGCGCCAGCAGCCAAGGGGGGGAAGCTTTCTTT.

The chain employs TRBV5-1 and TRBJ2-7, with 7 bases lining up with TRBD2. Germline trimming cut 4 bases from V and 7 bases from J; bases unmatched to any gene: 11. This CDR3 is 14 amino acids long. Germline CDR1 is SGHRS and CDR2 is YFSETQ. CDR3 in DNA: TGCGCCAGCAGCCCCCTTGCGGGAGTAGATGAGCAGTACTTC. Protein: CASSPLAGVDEQYF.

This chain links TRBV19 with TRBJ2-3, with 10 bases fitting TRBD2. The V segment lost 6 bases and the J segment 6 bases; nucleotides outside the gene matches: 6. CDR1 is LNHDA, CDR2 SQIVND, per germline (reference sequence). This CDR3 has 14 residues. CDR3 in amino acids: CASRTPGLADTQYF. The CDR3 DNA reads TGTGCCAGTAGAACCCCGGGACTAGCGGATACGCAGTATTTT.

The chain is built from TRBV7-2 and TRBJ2-7; 12 bases are a match to TRBD2. CDR3 length: 17 residues. Germline-derived CDR1 and CDR2 are SGHTA and FQGNSA. V shed 2 bases and J 4 bases; nucleotides not matched to a gene: 9. CDR3 DNA: TGTGCCAGCAGCTTAATTCTAGCGGGAGGGCCGCCGTACGAGCAGTACTTC. Its protein is CASSLILAGGPPYEQYF.

This chain joins TRBV10-3 and TRBJ1-1, with 8 bases identical to TRBD1. V trimming: 5 bases; J trimming: 4 bases; junction bases outside the gene matches: 3. The CDR3 has 13 residues. Per germline, CDR1 ENHRY and CDR2 SYGVKD. The CDR3 here is CAISYTGGTEAFF. The CDR3 DNA sequence: TGTGCCATCAGTTATACAGGGGGCACTGAAGCTTTCTTT.

The chain couples TRBV28 to TRBJ1-3; D ambiguous. This CDR3 has 12 amino acids. Deletions cut 8 bases from V and 0 bases from J, with 5 bases between. From germline, CDR1 is MDHEN and CDR2 SYDVKM. CDR3: CASQDSGNTIYF. CDR3 nucleotide sequence: TGTGCCAGCCAGGACTCTGGAAACACCATATATTTT.

The V and J genes are TRBV7-6 and TRBJ2-1, with D possibly matching TRBD2 (5 bases). The CDR3 runs 15 residues. Trimming took off 1 base at V and 4 bases at J, with 11 bases between the two ends. Germline V gives CDR1 SGHVS, CDR2 FNYEAQ. CDR3 DNA sequence: TGTGCCAGCAGCTTAGGTTCGGGAAGGTACAATGAGCAGTTCTTC. Translated, it gives CASSLGSGRYNEQFF.

The chain couples TRBV7-9 to TRBJ1-3, with D unclear. Germline V CDR1 and CDR2: SEHNR, FQNEAQ (reference sequence). Trimming cost V 7 bases and J 0 bases, with 7 bases left between them. There are 13 residues in the CDR3. CDR3 region: CASTRGSGNTIYF. The CDR3 coding sequence is TGTGCCAGCACCCGGGGCTCTGGAAACACCATATATTTT.

The V gene is TRBV14, the J gene TRBJ1-3; 8 nucleotides agree with TRBD1. CDR3 size: 14 residues. With 6 bases clipped from V and 0 bases from J, the junction kept 1 base outside the gene matches. Germline V gene data show CDR1 as SGHDN and CDR2 as FVKESK. As DNA, the CDR3 is TGTGCCAGCAGAACAGGGGGCTCTGGAAACACCATATATTTT. It specifies CASRTGGSGNTIYF.

The V and J genes are TRBV6-5 and TRBJ2-7; 7 bases are shared with TRBD1. This CDR3 is built from 16 residues. The junction had 11 bases not matched to a gene; V was cut back by 4 bases and J by 2 bases. Germline V gene data show CDR1 as MNHEY and CDR2 as SVGAGI. The CDR3 sequence is CASSSLLDRRTYEQYF. CDR3 coding DNA: TGTGCCAGCAGTTCGCTATTGGACAGGCGAACCTACGAGCAGTACTTC.

This clone has a single count. The J gene is TRBJ2-7, the V gene TRBV6-2 or TRBV6-3; D uncertain. Trimming removed 6 bases at V and 6 bases at J, with 9 bases between. The CDR3 runs 11 residues. Germline CDR1 MNHEY, CDR2 SVGEGT. The CDR3 region has the DNA TGTGCCAGCAGCCAAACGGCCGAGCAGTACTTC. Translation: CASSQTAEQYF.

The sample holds one count of this clone. The chain joins TRBV12-5 to TRBJ1-1, with 7 bases lining up with TRBD1. Germline loops: CDR1 LGHNT, CDR2 FRNRAP. The trim removed 7 bases at V and 5 bases at J, leaving 7 bases unmatched. The CDR3 loop spans 13 amino acids. The CDR3 is CASVAGGGTEAFF. The CDR3, as DNA: TGTGCTAGTGTGGCAGGGGGGGGAACTGAAGCTTTCTTT.

The chain recombines TRBV6-2 or TRBV6-3 with TRBJ2-3; D possibly corresponds to TRBD1 (6 bases). The CDR3 is 14 residues long. Trimming took 5 bases from V and 1 from J, leaving 10 bases between them. Germline V gene data show CDR1 as MNHEY and CDR2 as SVGEGT. The CDR3 here is CASSRPGGTDTQYF. The CDR3 coding sequence is TGTGCCAGCAGTAGACCAGGGGGCACAGATACGCAGTATTTT.

V usage is TRBV11-3 and J usage is TRBJ2-2; D perhaps matches TRBD2 (5 bases). The V and J ends lost 6 bases and 7 bases respectively, with 15 bases between them. Germline V CDR1 and CDR2: SGHNT, YENEEA. This CDR3 contains 14 residues. The CDR3 nucleotides read TGTGCCAGCAGTTCCAACGGGATATTCGGGGAGCTGTTTTTT. Residues: CASSSNGIFGELFF.

The chain combines TRBV6-1 with TRBJ1-2, with a tentative D call TRBD1 (5 bases). The CDR3 runs 13 residues. CDR1 and CDR2 from the germline V gene are MNHNS and SASEGT. V lost 2 bases, J lost 7 bases, and 11 bases lay in between. In DNA, the CDR3 is TGTGCCAGCAGTGAATTGGTCGGGGGTGGCTACACCTTC. This codes for CASSELVGGGYTF.

This sequence joins TRBV7-9 and TRBJ1-4, with 7 nucleotides matching TRBD1. V lost 0 bases, J lost 7 bases, and 8 bases stayed unmatched. Germline V gives CDR1 SEHNR, CDR2 FQNEAQ (reference sequence). The CDR3 totals 16 residues. CDR3 sequence: CASSLALRGQGEKLFF. CDR3 nucleotides: TGTGCCAGCAGCTTAGCGCTGAGGGGGCAAGGTGAAAAACTGTTTTTT.

This chain connects TRBV15 to TRBJ2-7; either TRBD1 or TRBD2 may fit D (6 bases each). The V gene lost 1 base and the J gene lost 6 bases, with 10 bases spanning the gap. Germline lookup yields CDR1 LNHNV and CDR2 YYDKDF (reference sequence). The CDR3 sequence is 13 residues long. CDR3 in DNA: TGTGCCACCAGCAGAGGAGGGGGGCGCGAGCAGTACTTC. It specifies CATSRGGGREQYF.

The chain couples TRBV14 to TRBJ2-7, with TRBD2 matching 9 bases. After removal of 4 bases from V and 5 bases from J, the junction contained 9 bases not matched to a gene. The CDR3 extends over 15 amino acids. Germline CDR1 is SGHDN and CDR2 is FVKESK. CDR3 sequence reads: CASSRPGLAQHEQYF. The CDR3 nucleotides read TGTGCCAGCAGCCGGCCGGGACTAGCTCAACACGAGCAGTACTTC.

This rearrangement joins TRBV5-1 to TRBJ1-4; unclear D gene. In germline, CDR1 is SGHRS, CDR2 YFSETQ. With 0 bases removed from V and 8 bases from J, the gap between germline ends came to 14 bases. The CDR3 has 15 amino acids. This chain's CDR3 is CASSLAGEGWEKLFF. In DNA form, the CDR3 reads TGCGCCAGCAGCTTGGCGGGAGAAGGCTGGGAAAAACTGTTTTTT. The full variable domain, in which reference TRBV5-1 and TRBJ1-4 provide the parts outside the CDR3, is KAGVTQTPRYLIKTRGQQVTLSCSPISGHRSVSWYQQTPGQGLQFLFEYFSETQRNKGNFPGRFSGRQFSNSRSEMNVSTLELGDSALYLCASSLAGEGWEKLFFGSGTQLSVL.